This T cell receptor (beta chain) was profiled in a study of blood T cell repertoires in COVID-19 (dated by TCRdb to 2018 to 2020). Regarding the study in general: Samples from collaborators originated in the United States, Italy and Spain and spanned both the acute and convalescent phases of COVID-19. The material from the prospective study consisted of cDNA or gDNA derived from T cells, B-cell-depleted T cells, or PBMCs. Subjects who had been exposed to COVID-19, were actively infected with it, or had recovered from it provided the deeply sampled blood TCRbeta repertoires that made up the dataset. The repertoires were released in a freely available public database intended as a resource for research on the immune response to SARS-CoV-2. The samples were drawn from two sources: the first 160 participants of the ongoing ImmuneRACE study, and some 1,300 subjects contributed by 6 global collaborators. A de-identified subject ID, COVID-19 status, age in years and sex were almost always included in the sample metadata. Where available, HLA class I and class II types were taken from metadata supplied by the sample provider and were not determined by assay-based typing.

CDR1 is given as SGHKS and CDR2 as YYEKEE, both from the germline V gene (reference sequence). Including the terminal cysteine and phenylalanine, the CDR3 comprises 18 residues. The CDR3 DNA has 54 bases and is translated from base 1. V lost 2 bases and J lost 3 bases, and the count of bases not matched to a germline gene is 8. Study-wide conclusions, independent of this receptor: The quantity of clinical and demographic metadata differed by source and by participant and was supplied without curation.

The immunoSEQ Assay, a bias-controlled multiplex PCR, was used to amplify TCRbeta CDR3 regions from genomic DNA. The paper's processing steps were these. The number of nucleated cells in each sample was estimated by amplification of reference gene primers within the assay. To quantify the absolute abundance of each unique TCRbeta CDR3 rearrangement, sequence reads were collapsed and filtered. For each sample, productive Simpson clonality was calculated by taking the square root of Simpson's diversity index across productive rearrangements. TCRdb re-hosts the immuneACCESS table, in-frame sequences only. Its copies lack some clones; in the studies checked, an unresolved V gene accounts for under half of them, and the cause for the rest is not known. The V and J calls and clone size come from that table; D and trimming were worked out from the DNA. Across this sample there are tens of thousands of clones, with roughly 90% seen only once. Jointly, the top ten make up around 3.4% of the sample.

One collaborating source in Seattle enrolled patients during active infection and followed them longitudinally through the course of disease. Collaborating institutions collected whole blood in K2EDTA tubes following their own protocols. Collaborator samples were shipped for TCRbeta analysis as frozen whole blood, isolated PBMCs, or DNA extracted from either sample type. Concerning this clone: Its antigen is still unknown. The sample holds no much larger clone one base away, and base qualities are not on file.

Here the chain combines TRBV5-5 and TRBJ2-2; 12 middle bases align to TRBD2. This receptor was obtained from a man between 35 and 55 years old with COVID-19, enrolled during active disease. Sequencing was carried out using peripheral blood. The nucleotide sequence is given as TGTGCCAGCAGCTTCATAGGACTAGCGGGGAGCTACACCGGGGAGCTGTTTTTT. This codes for CASSFIGLAGSYTGELFF.